The rows below give T cell receptor beta chains drawn from one sample of a study of CD8+ T cells in alopecia areata. Repertoires were generated with immunoSEQ multiplex PCR, while TCRdb's copy carries only in-frame clones and drops some. Here the sample spans roughly 280,000 clones, 45% to 70% being singletons. Specimen: CD4+ T cells sorted from blood, collected at approximately week 52, from a patient treated with tofacitinib. Receptors were obtained from a human donor with alopecia areata. CDR3s include the opening cysteine and the closing phenylalanine or tryptophan. The D gene is left open where the match is weak. The size of a clone is reported for some rows only, either as once, few or many, or as a class for expanded clones.

clone_size | j_call | d_call | v_call | cdr3_aa | cdr3_nt
- | TRBJ1-1 | TRBD1 | TRBV29-1 | CSVPTGTGGTEAFF | TGCAGCGTCCCTACCGGGACAGGGGGGACTGAAGCTTTCTTT
- | TRBJ2-1 | - | TRBV27 | CASRGTGKDEQFF | TGTGCCAGCAGGGGGACGGGGAAGGATGAGCAGTTCTTC
- | TRBJ1-6 | - | TRBV9 | CASSADGTNSPLHF | TGTGCCAGCAGCGCCGACGGGACGAATTCACCCCTCCACTTT
many | TRBJ2-4 | TRBD2 | TRBV2 | CATLADLAKNIQYF | TGTGCCACCCTAGCGGATCTAGCCAAAAACATTCAGTACTTC
- | TRBJ1-2 | - | TRBV18 | CASSPDGRNGGYTF | TGTGCCAGCTCACCCGACGGACGAAACGGGGGCTACACCTTC
- | TRBJ1-5 | - | TRBV30 | CAWSGGGGQPQHF | TGTGCCTGGAGTGGCGGGGGAGGTCAGCCCCAGCATTTT
few | TRBJ2-3 | TRBD1 | TRBV13 | CASSSTGQGIGDTQYF | TGTGCCAGCAGCTCCACCGGACAGGGGATTGGAGATACGCAGTATTTT
- | TRBJ1-5 | - | TRBV6-1 | CASSEDVYNSNQPQHF | TGTGCCAGCAGTGAAGACGTCTACAATAGCAATCAGCCCCAGCATTTT
- | TRBJ1-6 | - | TRBV10-3 | CAASSSYNSPLHF | TGTGCCGCTTCAAGCTCCTATAATTCACCCCTCCACTTT
- | TRBJ1-6 | - | TRBV10-3 | CAISDPFRVEDSPLHF | TGTGCCATCAGTGACCCCTTCAGGGTGGAAGATTCACCCCTCCACTTT
- | TRBJ2-1 | TRBD2 | TRBV18 | CASSPTSGSSYNEQFF | TGTGCCAGCTCACCTACTAGCGGGAGCTCCTACAATGAGCAGTTCTTC
once | TRBJ2-1 | - | TRBV7-3 | CASSTNPRDNEQFF | TGTGCCAGCAGCACAAACCCGCGTGACAATGAGCAGTTCTTC
- | TRBJ1-1 | - | TRBV7-8 | CASSGGVFSEAFF | TGTGCCAGCAGTGGGGGGGTCTTTTCTGAAGCTTTCTTT
- | TRBJ1-1 | - | TRBV9 | CASSFSVNTEAFF | TGTGCCAGCAGCTTTTCAGTGAACACTGAAGCTTTCTTT
- | TRBJ2-5 | - | TRBV2 | CASSEGGKETQYF | TGTGCCAGCAGTGAAGGGGGTAAAGAGACCCAGTACTTC
few | TRBJ1-6 | - | TRBV7-9 | CASSLGGGPNSPLHF | TGTGCCAGCAGCTTAGGCGGGGGGCCCAATTCACCCCTCCACTTT
- | TRBJ2-1 | TRBD2 | TRBV30 | CAGSGGKNEQFF | TGTGCAGGGTCCGGGGGGAAAAATGAGCAGTTCTTC
- | TRBJ1-1 | - | TRBV5-6 | CASSLGPGMNTEAFF | TGTGCCAGCAGCTTGGGACCCGGGATGAACACTGAAGCTTTCTTT
few | TRBJ2-3 | - | TRBV4-2 | CASSPAGSVGDTQYF | TGTGCCAGCAGCCCAGCAGGCTCGGTAGGAGATACGCAGTATTTT
- | TRBJ2-4 | TRBD1 | TRBV9 | CASSASGTAKNIQYF | TGTGCCAGCAGCGCCTCCGGGACAGCAAAAAACATTCAGTACTTC
- | TRBJ2-5 | - | TRBV5-1 | CASSLEGQYQETQYF | TGCGCCAGCAGCTTGGAAGGGCAGTACCAAGAGACCCAGTACTTC
once | TRBJ2-2 | - | TRBV5-6 | CASSFRTPNTGELFF | TGTGCCAGCAGCTTCAGGACCCCGAACACCGGGGAGCTGTTTTTT
- | TRBJ1-1 | - | TRBV7-2 | CASTLGGGMNTEAFF | TGTGCCAGCACCCTCGGAGGGGGAATGAACACTGAAGCTTTCTTT
few | TRBJ2-1 | - | TRBV5-4 | CASSFPRDSNEQFF | TGTGCCAGCAGCTTTCCTCGGGACTCCAATGAGCAGTTCTTC
- | TRBJ2-5 | - | TRBV29-1 | CSGVGRAETQYF | TGCAGCGGGGTCGGCCGCGCGGAGACCCAGTACTTC
- | TRBJ2-7 | - | TRBV7-9 | CASSSYGQLYEQYF | TGTGCCAGCAGCTCCTACGGGCAATTATACGAGCAGTACTTC
- | TRBJ2-6 | - | TRBV5-4 | CASSEGIGANVLTF | TGTGCCAGCAGCGAAGGGATCGGGGCCAACGTCCTGACTTTC
once | TRBJ1-3 | - | TRBV6-5 | CASTSPTGNTIYF | TGTGCCAGCACCTCTCCCACTGGAAACACCATATATTTT
few | TRBJ2-2 | TRBD1 | TRBV9 | CASSVEGTGDTGELFF | TGTGCCAGCAGCGTAGAGGGGACAGGGGACACCGGGGAGCTGTTTTTT
- | TRBJ2-7 | - | TRBV7-2 | CASSPHQGRGGEQYF | TGTGCCAGCAGCCCTCACCAGGGCAGGGGAGGCGAGCAGTACTTC
- | TRBJ1-6 | - | TRBV7-3 | CASSLTATEGSPLHF | TGTGCCAGCAGCTTAACCGCGACAGAGGGTTCACCCCTCCACTTT
- | TRBJ2-2 | - | TRBV4-1 | CASSQGESRASGELFF | TGCGCCAGCAGCCAAGGGGAGTCCAGGGCCTCCGGGGAGCTGTTTTTT
few | TRBJ1-2 | - | TRBV27 | CASSFSGLISYTF | TGTGCCAGCAGTTTTTCAGGGTTAATTAGCTACACCTTC
- | TRBJ1-2 | TRBD1 | TRBV4-1 | CASSQGIQDRGSGYTF | TGCGCCAGCAGCCAAGGTATCCAGGACAGGGGTTCTGGCTACACCTTC
- | TRBJ2-3 | - | TRBV7-2 | CASSPSQADTQYF | TGTGCCAGCAGCCCAAGTCAGGCAGATACGCAGTATTTT
- | TRBJ1-6 | - | TRBV6-1 | CASSRGNSPLHF | TGTGCCAGCAGCCGAGGTAATTCACCCCTCCACTTT
- | TRBJ1-6 | TRBD1 | TRBV27 | CASSSLTGGHSPLHF | TGTGCCAGCAGTTCCCTGACAGGGGGCCATTCACCCCTCCACTTT
few | TRBJ2-3 | - | TRBV5-6 | CASSLRSTDTQYF | TGTGCCAGCAGCTTGCGGAGCACAGATACGCAGTATTTT
- | TRBJ2-5 | TRBD1 | TRBV2 | CASRDTGVQETQYF | TGTGCCAGCAGAGACACAGGGGTTCAAGAGACCCAGTACTTC
- | TRBJ1-2 | - | TRBV9 | CASSVAPGQGYTF | TGTGCCAGCAGCGTAGCCCCAGGCCAGGGCTACACCTTC
few | TRBJ2-2 | TRBD1 | TRBV5-4 | CASSYRGGNTGELFF | TGTGCCAGCAGCTACAGGGGCGGCAACACCGGGGAGCTGTTTTTT
- | TRBJ2-5 | TRBD2 | TRBV4-3 | CASSQVAGLAGEETQYF | TGCGCCAGCAGCCAAGTAGCGGGACTAGCGGGGGAAGAGACCCAGTACTTC
- | TRBJ2-7 | TRBD2 | TRBV7-2 | CASSSYSGGAAYEQYF | TGTGCCAGCAGCTCCTATAGCGGGGGGGCCGCCTACGAGCAGTACTTC
- | TRBJ1-5 | TRBD1 | TRBV6-6 | CASSTGTGDQPQHF | TGTGCCAGCAGTACCGGGACAGGGGATCAGCCCCAGCATTTT
- | TRBJ1-1 | - | TRBV5-1 | CASSSRTEEVNTEAFF | TGCGCCAGCAGCTCTAGGACAGAGGAGGTGAACACTGAAGCTTTCTTT